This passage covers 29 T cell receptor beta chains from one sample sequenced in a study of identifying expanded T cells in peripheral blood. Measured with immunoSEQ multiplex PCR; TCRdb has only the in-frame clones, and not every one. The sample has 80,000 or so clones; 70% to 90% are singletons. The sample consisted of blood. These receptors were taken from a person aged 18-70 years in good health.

This chain's CDR3 is CASSSGQITGELFF. Written as DNA, the CDR3 is TGTGCCAGCTCCTCGGGACAGATAACCGGGGAGCTGTTTTTT. The chain is built from TRBV18 and TRBJ2-2; 7 bases line up with TRBD1. Losses at the gene ends were 6 bases for V and 5 bases for J; bases not matched to a gene: 6. This CDR3 comprises 14 residues. CDR1 is KGHSH and CDR2 is LQKENI in the germline V gene.

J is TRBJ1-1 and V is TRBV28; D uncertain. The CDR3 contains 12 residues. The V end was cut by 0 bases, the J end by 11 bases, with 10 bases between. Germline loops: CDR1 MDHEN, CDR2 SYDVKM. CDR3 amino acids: CASSLWGQGAFF. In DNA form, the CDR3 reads TGTGCCAGCAGTTTATGGGGCCAAGGGGCTTTCTTT.

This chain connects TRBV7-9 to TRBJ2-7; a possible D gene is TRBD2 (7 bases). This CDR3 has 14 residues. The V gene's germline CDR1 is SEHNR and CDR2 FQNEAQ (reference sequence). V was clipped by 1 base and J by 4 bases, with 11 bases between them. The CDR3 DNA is TGTGCCAGCAGCTTAGAGGGGGGGAATTACGAGCAGTACTTC. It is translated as CASSLEGGNYEQYF. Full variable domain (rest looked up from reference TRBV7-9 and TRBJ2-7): DTGVSQNPRHKITKRGQNVTFRCDPISEHNRLYWYRQTLGQGPEFLTYFQNEAQLEKSRLLSDRFSAERPKGSFSTLEIQRTEQGDSAMYLCASSLEGGNYEQYFGPGTRLTVT.

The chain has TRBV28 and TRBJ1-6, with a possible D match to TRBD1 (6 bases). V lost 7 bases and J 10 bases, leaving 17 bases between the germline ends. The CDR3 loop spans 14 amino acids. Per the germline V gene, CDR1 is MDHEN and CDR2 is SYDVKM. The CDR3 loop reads CASTQGLQVSPLHF. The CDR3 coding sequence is TGTGCCAGCACACAGGGACTCCAGGTATCACCCCTCCACTTT.

This CDR3 is CASSYDSGRAYEQYF. CDR3 DNA: TGTGCCAGCAGTTACGATAGCGGGAGGGCCTACGAGCAGTACTTC. The chain has TRBV6-5 and TRBJ2-7, with 11 nucleotides matching TRBD2. Per the germline V gene, CDR1 is MNHEY and CDR2 is SVGAGI. This CDR3 region has 15 residues. V lost 2 bases and J lost 2; bases outside the gene matches: 2.

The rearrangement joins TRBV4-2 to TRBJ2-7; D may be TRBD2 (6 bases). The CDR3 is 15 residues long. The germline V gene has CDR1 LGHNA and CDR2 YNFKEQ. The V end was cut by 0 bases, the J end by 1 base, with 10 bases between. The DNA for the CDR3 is TGTGCCAGCAGCCAAGACGTAGGAGGGTCCTACGAGCAGTACTTC. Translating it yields CASSQDVGGSYEQYF.

The CDR3 region has the DNA TGTGCCAGTAGTATCGGCAGGTTTTATGAAAAACTGTTTTTT. Its translation is CASSIGRFYEKLFF. The chain has TRBV19 and TRBJ1-4; no clear D. Germline CDR1 reads LNHDA; CDR2 reads SQIVND (reference sequence). The V end was cut by 3 bases, the J end by 6 bases, with 11 bases between. This CDR3 contains 14 residues.

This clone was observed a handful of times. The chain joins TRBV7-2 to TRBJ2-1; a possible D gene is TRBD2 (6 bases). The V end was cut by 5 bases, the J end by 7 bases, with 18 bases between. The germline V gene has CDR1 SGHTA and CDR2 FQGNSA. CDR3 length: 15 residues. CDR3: CASSREPGALNEQFF. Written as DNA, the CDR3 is TGTGCCAGCAGCAGAGAACCGGGAGCTCTGAATGAGCAGTTCTTC. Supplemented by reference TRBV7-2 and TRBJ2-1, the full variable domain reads GAGVSQSPSNKVTEKGKDVELRCDPISGHTALYWYRQSLGQGLEFLIYFQGNSAPDKSGLPSDRFSAERTGGSVSTLTIQRTQQEDSAVYLCASSREPGALNEQFFGPGTRLTVL.

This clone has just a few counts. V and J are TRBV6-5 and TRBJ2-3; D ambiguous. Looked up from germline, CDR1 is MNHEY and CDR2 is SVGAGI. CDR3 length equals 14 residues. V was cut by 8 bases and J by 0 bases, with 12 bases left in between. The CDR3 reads CASHPRASTDTQYF. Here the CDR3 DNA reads TGTGCCAGCCACCCGCGAGCTAGCACAGATACGCAGTATTTT.

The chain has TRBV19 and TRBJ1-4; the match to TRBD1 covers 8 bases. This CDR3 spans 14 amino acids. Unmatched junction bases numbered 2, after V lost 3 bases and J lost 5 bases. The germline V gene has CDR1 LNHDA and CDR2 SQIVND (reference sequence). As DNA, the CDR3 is TGTGCCAGTAGTATCGGACAGGGAAATGAAAAACTGTTTTTT. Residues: CASSIGQGNEKLFF.

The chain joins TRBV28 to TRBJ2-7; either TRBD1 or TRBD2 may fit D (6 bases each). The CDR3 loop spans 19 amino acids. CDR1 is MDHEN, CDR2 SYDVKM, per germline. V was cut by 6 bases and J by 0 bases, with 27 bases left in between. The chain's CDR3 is CASSTRGWTAQGGSYEQYF. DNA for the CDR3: TGTGCCAGCAGCACACGGGGGTGGACAGCTCAAGGCGGCTCCTACGAGCAGTACTTC.

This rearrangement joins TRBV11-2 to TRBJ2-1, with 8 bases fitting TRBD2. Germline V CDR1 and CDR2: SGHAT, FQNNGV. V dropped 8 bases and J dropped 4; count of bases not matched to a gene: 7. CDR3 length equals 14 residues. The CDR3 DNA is TGTGCCAGCCGGCGCCTAGCGGGTTACAATGAGCAGTTCTTC. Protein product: CASRRLAGYNEQFF.

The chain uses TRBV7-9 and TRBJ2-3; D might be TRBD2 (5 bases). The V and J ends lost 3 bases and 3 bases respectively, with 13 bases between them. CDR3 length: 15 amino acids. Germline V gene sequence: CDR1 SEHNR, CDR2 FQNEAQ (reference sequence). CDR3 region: CASSFRTGGTDTQYF. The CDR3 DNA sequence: TGTGCCAGCAGCTTTCGGACTGGCGGTACAGATACGCAGTATTTT.

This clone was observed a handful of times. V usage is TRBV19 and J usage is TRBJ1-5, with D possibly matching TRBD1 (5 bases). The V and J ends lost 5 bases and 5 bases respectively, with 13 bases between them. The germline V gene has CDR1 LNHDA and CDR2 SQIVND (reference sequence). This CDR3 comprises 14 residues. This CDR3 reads CASSHKRRDQPQHF. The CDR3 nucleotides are TGTGCCAGTAGTCATAAACGCAGGGATCAGCCCCAGCATTTT. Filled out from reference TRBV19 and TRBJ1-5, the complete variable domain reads DGGITQSPKYLFRKEGQNVTLSCEQNLNHDAMYWYRQDPGQGLRLIYYSQIVNDFQKGDIAEGYSVSREKKESFPLTVTSAQKNPTAFYLCASSHKRRDQPQHFGDGTRLSIL.

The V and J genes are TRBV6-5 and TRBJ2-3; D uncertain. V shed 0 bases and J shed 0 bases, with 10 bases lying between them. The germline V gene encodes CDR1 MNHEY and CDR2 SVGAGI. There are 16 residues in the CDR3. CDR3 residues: CASSYSIPGSTDTQYF. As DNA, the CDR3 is TGTGCCAGCAGTTACTCGATCCCGGGTAGCACAGATACGCAGTATTTT.

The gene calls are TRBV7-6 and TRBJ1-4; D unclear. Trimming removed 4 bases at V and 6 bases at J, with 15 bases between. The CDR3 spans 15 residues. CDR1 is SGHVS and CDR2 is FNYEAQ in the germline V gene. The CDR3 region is CASSSSPVFHEKLFF. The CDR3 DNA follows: TGTGCCAGCAGCTCCAGCCCTGTATTCCATGAAAAACTGTTTTTT. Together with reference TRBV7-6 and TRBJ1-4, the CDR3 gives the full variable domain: GAGVSQSPRYKVTKRGQDVALRCDPISGHVSLYWYRQALGQGPEFLTYFNYEAQQDKSGLPNDRFSAERPEGSISTLTIQRTEQRDSAMYRCASSSSPVFHEKLFFGSGTQLSVL.

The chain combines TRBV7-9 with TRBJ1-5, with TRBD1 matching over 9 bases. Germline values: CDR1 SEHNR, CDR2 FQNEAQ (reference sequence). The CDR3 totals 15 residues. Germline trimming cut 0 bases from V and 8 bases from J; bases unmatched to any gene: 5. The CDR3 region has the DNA TGTGCCAGCAGCTTAGCGTTACAGGGGGCAGAGCCCCAGCATTTT. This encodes CASSLALQGAEPQHF.

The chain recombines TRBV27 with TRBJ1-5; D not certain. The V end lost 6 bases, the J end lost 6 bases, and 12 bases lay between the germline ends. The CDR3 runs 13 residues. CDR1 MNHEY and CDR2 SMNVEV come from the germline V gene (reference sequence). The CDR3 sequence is CASSPVVGQPQHF. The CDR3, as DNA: TGTGCCAGCAGCCCCGTTGTGGGTCAGCCCCAGCATTTT.

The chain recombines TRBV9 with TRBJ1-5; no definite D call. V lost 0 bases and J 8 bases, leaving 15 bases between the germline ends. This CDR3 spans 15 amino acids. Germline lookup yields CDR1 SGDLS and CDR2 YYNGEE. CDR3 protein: CASSVDEGYGEPQHF. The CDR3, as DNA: TGTGCCAGCAGCGTAGATGAAGGGTACGGAGAGCCCCAGCATTTT.

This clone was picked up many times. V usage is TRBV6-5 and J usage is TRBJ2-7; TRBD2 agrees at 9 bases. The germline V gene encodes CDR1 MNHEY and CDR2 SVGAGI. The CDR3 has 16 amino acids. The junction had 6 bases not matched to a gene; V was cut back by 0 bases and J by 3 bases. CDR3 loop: CASSYSGSSGNYEQYF. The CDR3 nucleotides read TGTGCCAGCAGTTACTCGGGGTCTAGCGGGAACTACGAGCAGTACTTC.

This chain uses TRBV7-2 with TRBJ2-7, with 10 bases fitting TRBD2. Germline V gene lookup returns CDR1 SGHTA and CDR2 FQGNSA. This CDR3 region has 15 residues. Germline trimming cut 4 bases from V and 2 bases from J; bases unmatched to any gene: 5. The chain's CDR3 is CASSSSGLAAYEQYF. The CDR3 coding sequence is TGTGCCAGCAGCTCCTCCGGACTAGCGGCCTACGAGCAGTACTTC.

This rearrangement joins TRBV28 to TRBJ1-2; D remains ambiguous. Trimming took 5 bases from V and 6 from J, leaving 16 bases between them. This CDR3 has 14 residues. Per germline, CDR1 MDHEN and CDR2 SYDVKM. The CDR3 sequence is CASSLPDLFHGYTF. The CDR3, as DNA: TGTGCCAGCAGTCTTCCCGACTTATTCCATGGCTACACCTTC.

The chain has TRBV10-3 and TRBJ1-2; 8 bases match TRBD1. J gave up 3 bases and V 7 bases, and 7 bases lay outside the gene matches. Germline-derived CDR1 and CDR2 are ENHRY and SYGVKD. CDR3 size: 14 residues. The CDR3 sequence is CAIKPGTGDYGYTF. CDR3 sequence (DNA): TGTGCCATCAAGCCCGGGACAGGCGACTATGGCTACACCTTC.

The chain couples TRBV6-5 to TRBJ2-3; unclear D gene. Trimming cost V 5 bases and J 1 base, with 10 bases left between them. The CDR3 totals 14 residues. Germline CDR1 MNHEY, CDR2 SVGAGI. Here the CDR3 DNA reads TGTGCCAGCAGTCCTGGTCCGCGCACAGATACGCAGTATTTT. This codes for CASSPGPRTDTQYF.

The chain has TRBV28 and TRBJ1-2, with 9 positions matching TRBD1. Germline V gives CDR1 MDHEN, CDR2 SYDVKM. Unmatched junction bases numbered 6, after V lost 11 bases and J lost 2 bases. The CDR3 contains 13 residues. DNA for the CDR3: TGTGCCCACACCGGGACAGGGAACTATGGCTACACCTTC. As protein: CAHTGTGNYGYTF.

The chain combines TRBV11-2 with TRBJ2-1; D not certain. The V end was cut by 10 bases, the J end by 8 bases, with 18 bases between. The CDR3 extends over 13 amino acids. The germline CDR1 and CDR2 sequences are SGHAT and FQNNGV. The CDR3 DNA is TGTGCCACATCCCCGACCAACCTGCATGAGCAGTTCTTC. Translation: CATSPTNLHEQFF.

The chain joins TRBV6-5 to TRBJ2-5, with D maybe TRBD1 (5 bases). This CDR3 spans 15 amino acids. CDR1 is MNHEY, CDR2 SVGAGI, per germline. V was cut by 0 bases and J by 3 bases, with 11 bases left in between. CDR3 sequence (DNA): TGTGCCAGCAGTTACTCAGCAGGGTTAGAAGAGACCCAGTACTTC. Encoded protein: CASSYSAGLEETQYF.

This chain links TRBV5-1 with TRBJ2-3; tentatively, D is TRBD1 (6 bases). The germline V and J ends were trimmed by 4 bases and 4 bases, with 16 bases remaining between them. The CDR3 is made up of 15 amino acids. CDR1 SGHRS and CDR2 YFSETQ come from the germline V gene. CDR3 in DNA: TGCGCCAGCAGCGTCGAACAGGGTGCGGCAGATACGCAGTATTTT. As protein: CASSVEQGAADTQYF.

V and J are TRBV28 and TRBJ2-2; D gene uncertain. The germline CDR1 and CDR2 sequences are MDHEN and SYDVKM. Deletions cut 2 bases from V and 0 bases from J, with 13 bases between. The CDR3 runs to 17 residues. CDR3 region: CASSLSHRAANTGELFF. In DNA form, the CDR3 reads TGTGCCAGCAGTTTAAGCCATCGGGCCGCGAACACCGGGGAGCTGTTTTTT.